These 27 T cell receptor beta chains share one sample of origin, sequenced in a study of OX40 agonist ivuxolimab in advanced cancers. Libraries were prepared by immunoSEQ multiplex PCR; TCRdb keeps only in-frame clonotypes and omits some of them. The table shows 80,000 to 100,000 clones, with 94% occurring only once. This material consisted of CD4+ or CD8+ T cells sorted from blood, taken in a trial of the OX40 agonist ivuxolimab. The source is an adult with an advanced solid tumor such as melanoma, head and neck, liver or kidney cancer.

The chain has TRBV27 and TRBJ2-1; D possibly matches TRBD1 or TRBD2 (5 bases each). V was pared by 6 bases and J by 0 bases, with 18 bases between. The germline V gene encodes CDR1 MNHEY and CDR2 SMNVEV (reference sequence). The CDR3 totals 17 residues. The DNA for the CDR3 is TGTGCCAGCAGCCGGGGCGGGCGTTTAAGCTCCTACAATGAGCAGTTCTTC. This sequence encodes CASSRGGRLSSYNEQFF.

The rearrangement joins TRBV19 to TRBJ1-1; D is ambiguous. This CDR3 comprises 13 residues. V gave up 7 bases and J gave up 1 base, with 10 bases separating them. Germline CDR1 reads LNHDA; CDR2 reads SQIVND (reference sequence). The DNA for the CDR3 is TGTGCCAGTACCCCCGTTAGGAACACTGAAGCTTTCTTT. This encodes CASTPVRNTEAFF.

The V and J genes are TRBV4-1 and TRBJ2-7; 14 bases line up with TRBD2. This CDR3 is 17 amino acids long. The J segment lost 6 bases and the V segment lost 2 bases, leaving 9 bases of the junction unmatched. Germline V gene sequence: CDR1 MGHRA, CDR2 YSYEKL. CDR3 nucleotides: TGCGCCAGCAGCCAAATGAGACTAGCGGGGGGGTCGATCGAGCAGTACTTC. The encoded protein is CASSQMRLAGGSIEQYF.

The chain employs TRBV6-1 and TRBJ2-2; the match to TRBD2 covers 8 bases. With V trimmed by 3 bases and J by 6 bases, 3 bases remained unmatched. CDR1 is MNHNS and CDR2 is SASEGT in the germline V gene. There are 14 residues in the CDR3. CDR3 sequence reads: CASSDSGTAGELFF. The CDR3 DNA reads TGTGCCAGCAGTGATAGCGGGACGGCCGGGGAGCTGTTTTTT.

In nucleotides, the CDR3 is TGTGCCAGAAGCTTAGTGGGGCACGGCAAGGATACGCAGTATTTT. It codes for CARSLVGHGKDTQYF. This chain links TRBV7-5 with TRBJ2-3; TRBD1, as called in the table, went unchecked against the DNA. TRBV7-5 is assigned pseudogene status. The CDR3 is 15 residues long.

This clone came up once. J is TRBJ1-1 and V is TRBV7-2; D is ambiguous. The CDR3 spans 12 residues. From germline, CDR1 is SGHTA and CDR2 FQGNSA. Trimming took 2 bases from V and 6 from J, leaving 7 bases between them. CDR3 nucleotides: TGTGCCAGCAGCTTAAGTAGCGCTGAAGCTTTCTTT. This codes for CASSLSSAEAFF.

This clone was detected only once. This sequence joins TRBV27 and TRBJ2-7; the match to TRBD2 covers 9 bases. The CDR3 is 11 amino acids. CDR1 is MNHEY, CDR2 SMNVEV, per germline (reference sequence). The junction had 0 bases not matched to a gene; V was cut back by 6 bases and J by 6 bases. The CDR3 protein is CASRRGGEQYF. The DNA of the CDR3 is TGTGCCAGCAGGCGGGGGGGCGAGCAGTACTTC.

This clone was found a few times. The gene calls are TRBV7-2 and TRBJ1-6; D gene uncertain. The V end was cut by 5 bases, the J end by 10 bases, with 9 bases between. Germline V gives CDR1 SGHTA, CDR2 FQGNSA. The CDR3 runs 12 residues. CDR3 nucleotide sequence: TGTGCCAGCAGCCTAGTGGGCTCACCCCTCCACTTT. Its protein product is CASSLVGSPLHF.

The CDR3 loop is CASSLSPRGTRDTQYF. The DNA for the CDR3 is TGTGCCAGCAGTTTATCGCCACGGGGCACAAGAGATACGCAGTATTTT. The rearrangement links TRBV27 to TRBJ2-3; D may be TRBD1 or TRBD2 (5 bases each). CDR1 is MNHEY, CDR2 SMNVEV, per germline (reference sequence). V lost 0 bases and J 5 bases, leaving 15 bases between the germline ends. This CDR3 region has 16 residues.

This chain connects TRBV15 to TRBJ1-5, with D perhaps matching TRBD1 (5 bases). This CDR3 is 15 amino acids long. Germline CDR1 reads LNHNV; CDR2 reads YYDKDF (reference sequence). Trimming pared 0 bases from V and 6 bases from J, leaving 12 bases between. The chain's CDR3 is CATSRDDSLTQPQHF. The CDR3 DNA follows: TGTGCCACCAGCAGAGACGACAGCTTGACTCAGCCCCAGCATTTT.

A note on this clone: Distinct nucleotide sequences in the sample also encode this CDR3. The chain couples TRBV9 to TRBJ2-7, with D possibly matching TRBD2 (5 bases). Germline V lookup: CDR1 SGDLS, CDR2 YYNGEE. The length of the CDR3 is 14 residues. V was trimmed by 0 bases and J by 3 bases, leaving 10 bases between them. CDR3 protein: CASSVAASSYEQYF. CDR3 DNA: TGTGCCAGCAGCGTAGCGGCTAGCAGCTACGAGCAGTACTTC.

The chain is built from TRBV2 and TRBJ2-1, with no clear D. V lost 2 bases to trimming and J lost 6 bases, with 5 bases between them. Germline CDR1 SNHLY, CDR2 FYNNEI. The length of the CDR3 is 12 residues. The CDR3 region is CASSELINEQFF. In DNA, the CDR3 is TGTGCCAGCAGTGAATTAATCAATGAGCAGTTCTTC.

This clone was picked up a small number of times. The V and J genes are TRBV28 and TRBJ1-2; 7 nucleotides line up with TRBD1. Trimming at V came to 3 bases and at J to 4 bases, leaving 5 bases not matched to a gene. Germline V lookup: CDR1 MDHEN, CDR2 SYDVKM. The CDR3 runs 14 residues. CDR3 sequence reads: CASSFTGESYGYTF. CDR3 coding DNA: TGTGCCAGCAGTTTCACAGGGGAAAGCTATGGCTACACCTTC.

The chain is built from TRBV5-4 and TRBJ1-2; 10 nucleotides match TRBD1. In germline, CDR1 is SGHNT, CDR2 YYREEE (reference sequence). The CDR3 sequence is 15 residues long. After removal of 4 bases from V and 8 bases from J, the junction contained 11 bases not matched to a gene. The CDR3 is CASSQRGQGIKGYTF. CDR3 bases: TGTGCCAGCAGCCAACGGGGACAGGGGATCAAAGGCTACACCTTC. Looking up the rest from reference TRBV5-4 and TRBJ1-2 gives the full variable domain: ETGVTQSPTHLIKTRGQQVTLRCSSQSGHNTVSWYQQALGQGPQFIFQYYREEENGRGNFPPRFSGLQFPNYSSELNVNALELDDSALYLCASSQRGQGIKGYTFGSGTRLTVV.

V gene TRBV30 combines with J gene TRBJ1-1; D is ambiguous. Trimming stripped 3 bases from V and 4 bases from J, with 12 bases between. CDR1 is GTSNPN, CDR2 SVGIG, per germline (reference sequence). The CDR3 extends over 13 amino acids. The CDR3 sequence: CAWRGTMGTEAFF. Here the CDR3 DNA reads TGTGCCTGGAGGGGCACGATGGGCACTGAAGCTTTCTTT.

V gene TRBV7-6 combines with J gene TRBJ2-2; 12 nucleotides line up with TRBD2. This CDR3 has 19 amino acids. The V and J ends lost 2 bases and 4 bases, in that order; junction bases with no gene match: 11. Germline V gene lookup returns CDR1 SGHVS and CDR2 FNYEAQ. CDR3 residues: CASSLRTSGINFPTGELFF. DNA for the CDR3: TGTGCCAGCAGCTTACGGACTAGCGGGATCAACTTTCCCACCGGGGAGCTGTTTTTT.

This rearrangement joins TRBV30 to TRBJ2-7; D gene unclear. The CDR3 runs to 12 residues. The germline V and J ends were trimmed by 6 bases and 0 bases, with 9 bases remaining between them. CDR1 is GTSNPN and CDR2 is SVGIG in the germline V gene (reference sequence). DNA for the CDR3: TGTGCCTGCACTTCTGGCTCCTACGAGCAGTACTTC. Amino acid sequence: CACTSGSYEQYF.

This chain uses TRBV29-1 with TRBJ1-1, with a possible D match to TRBD1 (5 bases). Germline V CDR1 and CDR2: SQVTM, ANQGSEA. V was pared by 7 bases and J by 0 bases, with 15 bases between. The CDR3 runs to 14 residues. CDR3 sequence (DNA): TGCAGCGCCCCGCGGGGGGATATGAACACTGAAGCTTTCTTT. It is translated as CSAPRGDMNTEAFF.

This chain links TRBV4-2 with TRBJ1-6; D may be TRBD1 (6 bases). The CDR3 has 15 amino acids. V lost 0 bases and J 8 bases, leaving 11 bases between the germline ends. Germline V lookup: CDR1 LGHNA, CDR2 YNFKEQ. CDR3 sequence: CASSQERGFDSPLHF. The CDR3 DNA reads as TGTGCCAGCAGCCAAGAAAGGGGGTTTGATTCACCCCTCCACTTT.

The rearrangement uses TRBV28 and TRBJ1-2, with a possible D match to TRBD1 (5 bases). This CDR3 spans 11 amino acids. CDR1 and CDR2 from the germline V gene are MDHEN and SYDVKM. The ends were cut back, 11 bases at V and 2 bases at J, with 9 bases in the middle. Here the CDR3 reads CAWGGNYGYTF. CDR3 sequence (DNA): TGTGCCTGGGGGGGGAACTATGGCTACACCTTC.

CDR3 residues: CASSYSAGGGYTF. In nucleotides, the CDR3 is TGTGCCAGCAGTTACTCGGCAGGGGGAGGCTACACCTTC. V and J are TRBV6-6 and TRBJ1-2, with 7 nucleotides matching TRBD1. Germline V gene lookup returns CDR1 MNHNY and CDR2 SVGAGI (reference sequence). This CDR3 has 13 amino acids. The junction had 3 bases not matched to a gene; V was cut back by 0 bases and J by 8 bases.

The chain's CDR3 is CASSQYSGLAGGMADTQYF. CDR3 nucleotide sequence: TGTGCCAGCAGCCAATATTCGGGACTAGCGGGAGGAATGGCAGATACGCAGTATTTT. The rearrangement joins TRBV27 to TRBJ2-3; 15 bases are shared with TRBD2. Trimming removed 6 bases from V and 4 bases from J; junction bases left unmatched: 14. This CDR3 has 19 residues. The germline V gene encodes CDR1 MNHEY and CDR2 SMNVEV (reference sequence).

The chain combines TRBV30 with TRBJ2-1; no clear D gene. Between the trimmed V and J ends, which lost 1 base and 6 bases, there was a span of 4 bases. The CDR3 is 11 residues long. In germline, CDR1 is GTSNPN, CDR2 SVGIG (reference sequence). This chain's CDR3 is CAWSGGNEQFF. The CDR3, as DNA: TGTGCCTGGAGTGGAGGCAATGAGCAGTTCTTC.

The V call is TRBV14, the J call TRBJ2-2; a weak D match, TRBD1 (6 bases). The V end was cut by 6 bases, the J end by 0 bases, with 14 bases between. The CDR3 length is 16 residues. The germline CDR1 and CDR2 sequences are SGHDN and FVKESK. CDR3 region: CASSRTAFANTGELFF. The DNA of the CDR3 is TGTGCCAGCAGTCGGACAGCCTTCGCGAACACCGGGGAGCTGTTTTTT.

V gene TRBV4-1 combines with J gene TRBJ1-1; TRBD1 agrees at 9 bases. With 1 base clipped from V and 5 bases from J, the junction kept 8 bases outside the gene matches. The CDR3 is made up of 16 amino acids. CDR1 is MGHRA, CDR2 YSYEKL, per germline. The CDR3 region has the DNA TGCGCCAGCAGCCAAGTTGGACAGGGGTCGGTTACTGAAGCTTTCTTT. This codes for CASSQVGQGSVTEAFF.

CDR3 sequence reads: CASSQGVPGALSTDTQYF. Written as DNA, the CDR3 is TGCGCCAGCAGCCAAGGGGTCCCGGGGGCCCTTAGCACAGATACGCAGTATTTT. This rearrangement joins TRBV4-1 to TRBJ2-3; D is possibly TRBD1 or TRBD2 (6 bases each). Trimming pared 1 base from V and 0 bases from J, leaving 17 bases between. This CDR3 is built from 18 residues. Per the germline V gene, CDR1 is MGHRA and CDR2 is YSYEKL.

This sequence joins TRBV11-2 and TRBJ1-2; TRBD1 aligns across 7 bases. CDR1 and CDR2 from the germline V gene are SGHAT and FQNNGV. The CDR3 consists of 16 residues. V dropped 1 base and J dropped 4; count of bases not matched to a gene: 9. The CDR3 reads CASSLGRQGGGYGYTF. The DNA of the CDR3 is TGTGCCAGCAGCTTAGGCCGACAGGGAGGCGGCTATGGCTACACCTTC.